One sample yielded the 10 T cell receptor beta chains listed below, sequenced in a study of blood T cell repertoires in COVID-19. The method was immunoSEQ multiplex PCR; TCRdb's version includes in-frame clones alone and lacks a portion of them. The repertoire holds about 300,000 clones, with approximately 89% as singletons. Material: peripheral blood. Receptors were obtained from a woman in her twenties or thirties with COVID-19, enrolled during active disease.

This chain joins TRBV10-2 and TRBJ1-1, with TRBD1 matching over 9 bases. V gave up 7 bases and J gave up 1 base; unmatched junction bases: 4. Germline CDR1 reads WSHSY; CDR2 reads SAAADI. This CDR3 region has 14 residues. In nucleotides, the CDR3 is TGCGCCAGCACCCTGGGACAGGGGAACACTGAAGCTTTCTTT. It specifies CASTLGQGNTEAFF.

This clone was counted a single time. J is TRBJ1-1 and V is TRBV6-8; no firm D call. V dropped 6 bases and J dropped 5 bases, with 25 bases sitting between them. Per germline, CDR1 MNHGY and CDR2 SAAAGT. This CDR3 is 17 amino acids long. CDR3 DNA: TGTGCCAGCAGCTCCCCCAACCGGCGCCCCAGGTGGACTGAAGCTTTCTTT. Protein product: CASSSPNRRPRWTEAFF.

A single count supports this clone. V gene TRBV28 combines with J gene TRBJ1-1, with D perhaps matching TRBD1 (6 bases). Trimming pared 2 bases from V and 1 base from J, leaving 17 bases between. Germline assignment: CDR1 MDHEN and CDR2 SYDVKM. The CDR3 runs 17 residues. The CDR3 spells CASSLIRSGVENTEAFF. The CDR3 DNA sequence: TGTGCCAGCAGTTTAATTAGATCAGGGGTGGAGAACACTGAAGCTTTCTTT. Combining the CDR3 with reference TRBV28 and TRBJ1-1 gives the whole variable domain DVKVTQSSRYLVKRTGEKVFLECVQDMDHENMFWYRQDPGLGLRLIYFSYDVKMKEKGDIPEGYSVSREKKERFSLILESASTNQTSMYLCASSLIRSGVENTEAFFGQGTRLTVV.

The chain uses TRBV10-3 and TRBJ1-1, with 9 positions matching TRBD1. The CDR3 spans 14 residues. The J segment lost 5 bases and the V segment lost 8 bases, leaving 9 bases of the junction unmatched. Germline-derived CDR1 and CDR2 are ENHRY and SYGVKD. The CDR3 is CAIGTGGVGTEAFF. For the CDR3, the DNA is TGTGCCATCGGTACAGGGGGCGTAGGGACTGAAGCTTTCTTT.

This rearrangement joins TRBV3-1 (or the pseudogene TRBV3-2) to TRBJ1-5; TRBD1 matches at 12 bases. The trim removed 4 bases at V and 7 bases at J, leaving 5 bases unmatched. The CDR3 spans 15 residues. Germline values: CDR1 LGHDT, CDR2 YNNKEL (reference sequence). In DNA form, the CDR3 reads TGTGCCAGCAGCCGGGGGACAGGGGGCTGGCAGCCCCAGCATTTT. Amino acid sequence: CASSRGTGGWQPQHF.

As to this clone: An end of the junction differs from the germline gene, which may be a read error. V gene TRBV19 combines with J gene TRBJ2-3, with D perhaps matching TRBD2 (5 bases). The CDR3 runs to 13 residues. Per the germline V gene, CDR1 is LNHDA and CDR2 is SQIVND (reference sequence). CDR3 amino acids: CASSMGSTDTQCF. The CDR3 nucleotides read TGTGCCAGTAGTATGGGGAGCACAGATACGCAGTGTTTT.

A few counts support this clone. The V and J genes are TRBV18 and TRBJ1-2; 7 bases line up with TRBD1. The CDR3 has 15 amino acids. The germline V gene has CDR1 KGHSH and CDR2 LQKENI. V lost 8 bases to trimming and J lost 1 base; unmatched junction nucleotides: 10. In DNA form, the CDR3 reads TGTGCCAGCCGGGACAGTCACTTTAATAACTATGGCTACACCTTC. Residues: CASRDSHFNNYGYTF.

The CDR3 nucleotides are TGCAGTGCTAGTCCCCGGGAAAAACTGTTTTTT. Its protein product is CSASPREKLFF. V usage is TRBV20-1 and J usage is TRBJ1-4; D call uncertain. There are 11 residues in the CDR3. Germline CDR1 is DFQATT and CDR2 is SNEGSKA (reference sequence). V was pared by 3 bases and J by 8 bases, with 7 bases between.

CDR3 bases: TGTGCCAGCAGCACCGCGGGGGCGGAGACCCAGTACTTC. This sequence encodes CASSTAGAETQYF. The chain uses TRBV7-9 and TRBJ2-5; possible D gene TRBD2, 7 bases. CDR1 is SEHNR, CDR2 FQNEAQ, per germline (reference sequence). The V end was cut by 5 bases, the J end by 5 bases, with 12 bases between. The CDR3 has 13 amino acids.

The chain employs TRBV4-2 and TRBJ1-6; TRBD1 matches at 8 bases. Germline V lookup: CDR1 LGHNA, CDR2 YNFKEQ. This CDR3 is built from 15 residues. Germline trimming cut 3 bases from V and 7 bases from J; bases unmatched to any gene: 5. This CDR3 reads CASSQTGDLNSPLHF. The CDR3 nucleotides are TGTGCCAGCAGCCAGACAGGGGATCTGAATTCACCCCTCCACTTT.